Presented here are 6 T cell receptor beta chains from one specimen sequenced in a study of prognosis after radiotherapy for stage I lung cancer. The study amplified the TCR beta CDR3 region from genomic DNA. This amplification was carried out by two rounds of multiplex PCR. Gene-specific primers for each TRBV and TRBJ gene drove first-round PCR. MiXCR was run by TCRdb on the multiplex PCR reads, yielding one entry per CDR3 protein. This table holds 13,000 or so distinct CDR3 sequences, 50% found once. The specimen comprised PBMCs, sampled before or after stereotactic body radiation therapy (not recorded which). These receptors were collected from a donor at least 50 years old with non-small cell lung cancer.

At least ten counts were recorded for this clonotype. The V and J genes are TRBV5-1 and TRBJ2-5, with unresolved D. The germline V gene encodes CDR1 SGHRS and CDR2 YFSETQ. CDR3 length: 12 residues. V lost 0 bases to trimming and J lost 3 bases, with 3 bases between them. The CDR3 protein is CASSLGEETQYF. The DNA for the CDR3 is TGCGCCAGCAGCTTGGGGGAAGAGACCCAGTACTTC.

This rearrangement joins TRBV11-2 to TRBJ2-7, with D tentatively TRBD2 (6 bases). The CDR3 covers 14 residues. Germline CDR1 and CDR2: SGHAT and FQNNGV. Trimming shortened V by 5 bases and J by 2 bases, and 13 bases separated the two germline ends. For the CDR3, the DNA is TGTGCCAGCAGCGCCCAGCCGGGGGCCTACGAGCAGTACTTC. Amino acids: CASSAQPGAYEQYF.

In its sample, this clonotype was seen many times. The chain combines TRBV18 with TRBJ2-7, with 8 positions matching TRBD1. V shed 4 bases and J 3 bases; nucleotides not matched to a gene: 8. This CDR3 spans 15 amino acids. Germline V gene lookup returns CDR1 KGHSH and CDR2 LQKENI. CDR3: CASSLRGQEFYEQYF. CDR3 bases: TGTGCCAGCTCACTCCGGGGACAGGAGTTCTACGAGCAGTACTTC.

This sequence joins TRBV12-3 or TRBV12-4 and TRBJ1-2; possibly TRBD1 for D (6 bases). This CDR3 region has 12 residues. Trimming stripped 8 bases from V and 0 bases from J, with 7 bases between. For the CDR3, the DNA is TGTGCCAGCGGGGGGCCTAACTATGGCTACACCTTC. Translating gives CASGGPNYGYTF.

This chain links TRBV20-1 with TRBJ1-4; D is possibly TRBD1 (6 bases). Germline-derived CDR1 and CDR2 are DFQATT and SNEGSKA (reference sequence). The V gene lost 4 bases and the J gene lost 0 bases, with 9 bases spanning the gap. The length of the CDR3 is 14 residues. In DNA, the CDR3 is TGCAGTGCTACAAAGGGGGCAACTAATGAAAAACTGTTTTTT. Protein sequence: CSATKGATNEKLFF.

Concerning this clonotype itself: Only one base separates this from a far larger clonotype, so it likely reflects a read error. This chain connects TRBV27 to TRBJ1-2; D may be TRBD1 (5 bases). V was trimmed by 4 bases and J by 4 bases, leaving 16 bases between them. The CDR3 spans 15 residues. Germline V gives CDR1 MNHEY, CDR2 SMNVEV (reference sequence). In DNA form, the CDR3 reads TGTGCCAGCAGTTACAAGGCAGGGACCAGCTATGGCTACACCTTC. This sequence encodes CASSYKAGTSYGYTF.